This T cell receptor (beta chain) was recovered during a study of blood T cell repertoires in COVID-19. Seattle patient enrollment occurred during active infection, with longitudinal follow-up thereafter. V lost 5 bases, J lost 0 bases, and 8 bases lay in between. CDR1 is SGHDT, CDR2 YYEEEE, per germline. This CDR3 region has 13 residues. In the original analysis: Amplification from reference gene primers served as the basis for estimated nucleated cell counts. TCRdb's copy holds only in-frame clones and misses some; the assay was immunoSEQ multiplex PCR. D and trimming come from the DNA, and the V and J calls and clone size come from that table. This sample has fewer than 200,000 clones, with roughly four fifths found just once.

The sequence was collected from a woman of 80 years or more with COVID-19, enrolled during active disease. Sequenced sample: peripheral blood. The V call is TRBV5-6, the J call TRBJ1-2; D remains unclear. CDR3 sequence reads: CASRFGANYGYTF. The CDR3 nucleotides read TGTGCCAGCAGGTTTGGAGCTAACTATGGCTACACCTTC.